This T cell receptor (beta chain) was obtained from a study of cytomegalovirus exposure and HLA in healthy donors. Both 60 Vbeta primers and 13 Jbeta primers went into the PCR. Data came from immunoSEQ multiplex PCR; TCRdb stores just in-frame clones and leaves some out. The sample contains 200,000 to 250,000 clones, 75% to 85% of which appear only once. Study results and limitations: Later work showed greater clonal expansion in HLA-associated TCR beta chains than in equally common others. In vitro confirmation showed three CMV-associated chains to be CMV antigen specific.

Concerning this clone: No antigen is known for it.

Germline values: CDR1 MNHNS, CDR2 SASEGT. The CDR3 totals 15 residues. The V and J ends lost 7 bases and 4 bases, in that order; junction bases with no gene match: 7. Sequencing input: PBMCs. The chain uses TRBV6-1 and TRBJ2-2, with 9 bases aligning to TRBD2. The sequence derives from an older woman in good health and CMV-seropositive. CDR3 residues: CASIHSGSGTGELFF. The CDR3 region has the DNA TGTGCCAGCATCCATAGCGGGAGTGGCACCGGGGAGCTGTTTTTT.